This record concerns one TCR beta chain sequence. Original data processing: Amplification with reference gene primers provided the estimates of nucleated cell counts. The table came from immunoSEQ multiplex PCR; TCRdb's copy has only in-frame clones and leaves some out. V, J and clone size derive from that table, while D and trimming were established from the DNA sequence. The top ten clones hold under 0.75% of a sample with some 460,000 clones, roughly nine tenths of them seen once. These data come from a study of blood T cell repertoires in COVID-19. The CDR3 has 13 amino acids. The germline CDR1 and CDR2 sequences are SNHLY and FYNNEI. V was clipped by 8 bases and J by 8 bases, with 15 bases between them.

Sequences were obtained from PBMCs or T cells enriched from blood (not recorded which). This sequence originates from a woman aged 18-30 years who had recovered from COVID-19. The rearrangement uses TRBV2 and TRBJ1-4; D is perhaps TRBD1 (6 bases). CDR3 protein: CASLRGTGEKLFF. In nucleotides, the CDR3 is TGTGCCAGCCTAAGAGGTACAGGGGAAAAACTGTTTTTT.